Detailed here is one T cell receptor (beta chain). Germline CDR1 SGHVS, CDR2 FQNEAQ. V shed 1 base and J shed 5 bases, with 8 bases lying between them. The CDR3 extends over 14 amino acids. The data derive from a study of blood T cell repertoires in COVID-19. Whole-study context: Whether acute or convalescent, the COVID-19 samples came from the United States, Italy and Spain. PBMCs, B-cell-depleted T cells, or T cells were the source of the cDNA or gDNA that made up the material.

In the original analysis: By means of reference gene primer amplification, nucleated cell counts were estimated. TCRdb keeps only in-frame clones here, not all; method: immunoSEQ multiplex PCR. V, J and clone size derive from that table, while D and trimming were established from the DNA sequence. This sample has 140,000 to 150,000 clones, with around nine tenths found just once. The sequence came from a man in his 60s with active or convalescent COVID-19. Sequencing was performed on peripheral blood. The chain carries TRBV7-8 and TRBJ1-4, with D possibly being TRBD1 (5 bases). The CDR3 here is CASSLGGGNEKLFF. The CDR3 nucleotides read TGTGCCAGCAGCTTAGGCGGGGGGAATGAAAAACTGTTTTTT.